A single sample is the source of the 2 T cell receptor beta chains below, sequenced in a study of vaccination effects on CD4 cells after COVID-19 (dated 2022 in TCRdb). Their antigens are not known. In the ViraFEST assay, PBMC were stimulated with viral peptide pools, and TCR sequencing was then used to find antigen-specific CD4+ T cell clonotypes based on their expansion. After less than 13 days of culture, CD4+ T cells were isolated with the EasySep CD4+ T cell isolation kit. None of the healthy vaccine recipients had a prior SARS-CoV-2 infection, which was confirmed by nucleocapsid antibody tests that came back negative both before and after vaccination. Library preparation used the immunoSEQ multiplex PCR assay. TCRdb obtained this table from immuneACCESS and retained in-frame rearrangements with V and J assigned. These tables miss some clones; where compared with another copy, unresolved V genes account for less than half of the shortfall, and the remainder is unexplained. A total of 68,000 or so clones appear in this sample, under 90% of them only once. 9% to 15% of the sample is held by the ten biggest clonotypes.

Here the sequenced sample was CD4+ T cells from PBMCs cultured with SARS-CoV-2 spike peptides, taken before COVID-19 vaccination. The cell subset or site label corresponds to: SARS-CoV-2 spike overlapping peptide pool stimulation. These receptors all stem from a human donor who received a COVID-19 vaccine.

The chain is built from TRBV5-8 and TRBJ1-6; 10 bases agree with TRBD1. The CDR3 totals 15 residues. V was clipped by 0 bases and J by 9 bases; unmatched bases: 3. Looked up from germline, CDR1 is SGHTS and CDR2 is YDEGEE. CDR3 in amino acids: CASSLDRTGGSPLHF. The CDR3 DNA follows: TGTGCCAGCAGCTTGGACCGGACAGGGGGTTCACCCCTCCACTTT.

The CDR3 sequence is CASSYPTGNQPQHF. DNA of the CDR3: TGTGCCAGCAGTTACCCCACGGGCAATCAGCCCCAGCATTTT. V and J are TRBV6-2 or TRBV6-3 and TRBJ1-5; no definite D call. Germline V CDR1 and CDR2: MNHEY, SVGEGT. The CDR3 extends over 14 amino acids. Trimming cost V 2 bases and J 2 bases, with 7 bases left between them.